The 28 T cell receptor beta chains reported below all come from one sample, sequenced in a study of T cell responses to AZD1222 COVID-19 vaccine. Data came from immunoSEQ multiplex PCR; TCRdb stores just in-frame clones and leaves some out. The table shows 140,000 to 150,000 clones, with 70% to 90% occurring only once. The sequences come from peripheral blood, collected on day 0 of AZD1222 vaccination. These receptors were collected from an adult in good health.

This rearrangement joins TRBV14 to TRBJ2-7; the match to TRBD1 covers 11 bases. This CDR3 is built from 15 residues. V was clipped by 2 bases and J by 3 bases; unmatched bases: 3. CDR1 is SGHDN, CDR2 FVKESK, per germline. CDR3 sequence: CASSQPGTGGYEQYF. The CDR3 nucleotides read TGTGCCAGCAGCCAACCCGGGACAGGGGGCTACGAGCAGTACTTC.

The chain recombines TRBV29-1 with TRBJ1-2; 8 positions match TRBD1. The CDR3 covers 13 residues. Germline loops: CDR1 SQVTM, CDR2 ANQGSEA. The V gene end was trimmed by 5 bases and the J gene end by 3 bases; junction bases not matched to a gene: 5. The CDR3 coding sequence is TGCAGCGTTATTCAGGGGGCGGACTATGGCTACACCTTC. As protein: CSVIQGADYGYTF.

The J gene is TRBJ1-1, the V gene TRBV18; TRBD1 aligns across 7 bases. The CDR3 is 12 residues long. Germline-derived CDR1 and CDR2 are KGHSH and LQKENI. Trimming removed 5 bases from V and 6 bases from J; junction bases left unmatched: 3. This CDR3 is CASSSRGAEAFF. As DNA, the CDR3 is TGTGCCAGCTCATCCAGGGGGGCTGAAGCTTTCTTT.

The V and J genes are TRBV6-5 and TRBJ1-2, with 10 bases lining up with TRBD1. CDR1 and CDR2 (germline): MNHEY, SVGAGI. V dropped 6 bases and J dropped 5; count of bases not matched to a gene: 3. The CDR3 sequence is 13 residues long. The CDR3 bases are TGTGCCAGCAGCCGGGGACAGGGGTATGGCTACACCTTC. Encoded protein: CASSRGQGYGYTF.

This clone was observed a handful of times. V usage is TRBV2 and J usage is TRBJ2-7, with D possibly matching TRBD2 (7 bases). CDR3 size: 14 residues. The germline V gene has CDR1 SNHLY and CDR2 FYNNEI. V was shortened by 4 bases and J by 12 bases, with 22 bases between the two germline ends. The CDR3 spells CASSAQLASGGLYF. Written as DNA, the CDR3 is TGTGCCAGCAGTGCCCAACTAGCCTCCGGGGGGCTGTACTTC.

The chain recombines TRBV6-5 with TRBJ2-5; 7 positions agree with TRBD2. This CDR3 is 13 amino acids long. V was clipped by 5 bases and J by 7 bases; unmatched bases: 7. Looked up from germline, CDR1 is MNHEY and CDR2 is SVGAGI. The CDR3 DNA reads as TGTGCCAGCAGTCCCTCCCTAGCGGCGACCCAGTACTTC. It is translated as CASSPSLAATQYF.

The chain combines TRBV6-4 with TRBJ2-7, with 9 bases aligning to TRBD2. The CDR3 is 14 amino acids. Germline V gene lookup returns CDR1 MRHNA and CDR2 SNTAGT. The trim removed 8 bases at V and 2 bases at J, leaving 7 bases unmatched. CDR3 residues: CASGPSGDPYEQYF. The CDR3 DNA is TGTGCCAGCGGCCCTAGCGGGGACCCCTACGAGCAGTACTTC.

The chain has TRBV28 and TRBJ1-1; D call uncertain. The CDR3 contains 15 residues. The V end was cut by 9 bases, the J end by 6 bases, with 23 bases between. The germline V gene has CDR1 MDHEN and CDR2 SYDVKM. This CDR3 is CASPGKEGSSAEAFF. The CDR3 DNA is TGTGCCAGTCCGGGGAAGGAGGGAAGCTCCGCTGAAGCTTTCTTT.

Turning to this clone: The junction departs from the called germline gene at one end, perhaps through a read error. The chain's CDR3 is CASSRIAGGPGEQFF. The DNA of the CDR3 is TGTGCTAGCAGCCGGATAGCGGGAGGGCCGGGAGAGCAGTTCTTC. This sequence joins TRBV7-7 and TRBJ2-1, with TRBD2 matching over 11 bases. CDR3 length equals 15 residues. Per the germline V gene, CDR1 is SSHAT and CDR2 is FNYEAQ (reference sequence).

The genes are TRBV28 and TRBJ2-5; 10 bases line up with TRBD2. J lost 5 bases, V lost 8 bases, and 8 bases had no gene match. The CDR3 runs 14 residues. Germline assignment: CDR1 MDHEN and CDR2 SYDVKM. The CDR3 nucleotides read TGTGCCAGCGGGGAGCGGGGGGGTAGGGAGACCCAGTACTTC. Its protein is CASGERGGRETQYF.

This chain links TRBV2 with TRBJ2-6, with D uncertain. Trimming pared 3 bases from V and 0 bases from J, leaving 6 bases between. CDR1 is SNHLY and CDR2 is FYNNEI in the germline V gene. The CDR3 is made up of 15 amino acids. The CDR3 reads CASSDGISGANVLTF. The CDR3 DNA follows: TGTGCCAGCAGTGATGGGATCTCTGGGGCCAACGTCCTGACTTTC.

V usage is TRBV4-2 and J usage is TRBJ2-3; TRBD2 matches 7 bases. The germline gives CDR1 LGHNA, CDR2 YNFKEQ. Trimming at V came to 2 bases and at J to 2 bases, leaving 13 bases not matched to a gene. The CDR3 covers 18 residues. For the CDR3, the DNA is TGTGCCAGCAGCCAACCCTCAGTTCTAGCGGATTACACAGATACGCAGTATTTT. This translates into CASSQPSVLADYTDTQYF.

This clone appeared once. The V and J genes are TRBV15 and TRBJ1-2; 9 bases align to TRBD1. CDR1 and CDR2 (germline): LNHNV, YYDKDF (reference sequence). After removal of 0 bases from V and 5 bases from J, the junction contained 7 bases not matched to a gene. The CDR3 totals 16 residues. CDR3 in DNA: TGTGCCACCAGCAGAGAAACAGGGGGCGCGGGTTATGGCTACACCTTC. Amino acid sequence: CATSRETGGAGYGYTF.

This clone was seen more than once but under ten times. The CDR3 coding sequence is TGTGCCATCGGGACTAGAGGGCAAGAGACCCAGTACTTC. Encoded protein: CAIGTRGQETQYF. The rearrangement links TRBV5-4 to TRBJ2-5; TRBD2 matches 8 bases. The CDR3 is made up of 13 amino acids. V lost 9 bases, J lost 2 bases, and 6 bases stayed unmatched. In germline, CDR1 is SGHNT, CDR2 YYREEE (reference sequence).

The chain employs TRBV6-5 and TRBJ2-7; D possibly corresponds to TRBD1 (6 bases). The length of the CDR3 is 15 residues. Trimming stripped 0 bases from V and 4 bases from J, with 13 bases between. Germline-derived CDR1 and CDR2 are MNHEY and SVGAGI. The CDR3 loop is CASSYSGRGLYEQYF. The CDR3 DNA sequence: TGTGCCAGCAGTTACTCCGGCAGGGGTTTATACGAGCAGTACTTC.

The chain couples TRBV11-3 to TRBJ2-5; TRBD2 matches 7 bases. CDR3 size: 14 residues. The V segment lost 4 bases and the J segment 5 bases; nucleotides outside the gene matches: 7. Germline CDR1 is SGHNT and CDR2 is YENEEA. CDR3 bases: TGTGCCAGCAGCTCGGCGCGGGAGCGGGAGACCCAGTACTTC. Protein sequence: CASSSARERETQYF.

The gene calls are TRBV3-1 (or the pseudogene TRBV3-2) and TRBJ2-2; 11 bases line up with TRBD2. CDR3 length: 16 residues. The V segment lost 4 bases and the J segment 4 bases; nucleotides outside the gene matches: 5. The V gene's germline CDR1 is LGHDT and CDR2 YNNKEL (reference sequence). CDR3 sequence (DNA): TGTGCCAGCAGCCTATATAGCGGGAGGGCCACCGGGGAGCTGTTTTTT. Amino acids: CASSLYSGRATGELFF.

This chain connects TRBV11-2 to TRBJ1-5; D might be TRBD1 (5 bases). V was cut by 3 bases and J by 3 bases, with 9 bases left in between. The CDR3 has 14 residues. The germline V gene has CDR1 SGHAT and CDR2 FQNNGV. The CDR3 nucleotides are TGTGCCAGCAGCTTGGGGGTTGACAATCAGCCCCAGCATTTT. It codes for CASSLGVDNQPQHF.

About this clone: Other DNA variants within this sample encode the same CDR3. The CDR3 bases are TGCGCCAGCAGCTTGGTAGGTAGGAACACTGAAGCTTTCTTT. Protein sequence: CASSLVGRNTEAFF. The V gene is TRBV5-1, the J gene TRBJ1-1; D is uncertain. Between the trimmed V and J ends, which lost 0 bases and 1 base, there was a span of 7 bases. The CDR3 runs 14 residues. Germline assignment: CDR1 SGHRS and CDR2 YFSETQ.

V is TRBV2 and J is TRBJ2-1; TRBD1 agrees at 7 bases. Germline CDR1 reads SNHLY; CDR2 reads FYNNEI. The CDR3 spans 14 residues. With 7 bases clipped from V and 6 bases from J, the junction kept 9 bases outside the gene matches. CDR3 amino acids: CASKGTGVINEQFF. The CDR3 coding sequence is TGTGCCAGCAAGGGAACAGGGGTTATCAATGAGCAGTTCTTC.

This chain joins TRBV7-9 and TRBJ2-5, with TRBD1 matching 10 bases. This CDR3 region has 14 residues. The ends lost 6 bases at V and 6 bases at J; junction bases unmatched: 7. Per the germline V gene, CDR1 is SEHNR and CDR2 is FQNEAQ (reference sequence). CDR3 bases: TGTGCCAGCAGGGGAGGGACAGGGGAACAGACCCAGTACTTC. Translating gives CASRGGTGEQTQYF.

The chain employs TRBV6-5 and TRBJ1-2; 8 bases are a match to TRBD1. The CDR3 loop spans 13 amino acids. Germline V lookup: CDR1 MNHEY, CDR2 SVGAGI. The V segment lost 9 bases and the J segment 4 bases; nucleotides outside the gene matches: 7. CDR3 DNA sequence: TGTGCCAGTGAAAAAGGACAGGGCTATGGCTACACCTTC. Its protein is CASEKGQGYGYTF.

V usage is TRBV5-1 and J usage is TRBJ1-1; D is ambiguous. Germline CDR1 and CDR2: SGHRS and YFSETQ. Trimming cost V 4 bases and J 6 bases, with 28 bases left between them. The CDR3 contains 18 residues. The CDR3 DNA follows: TGCGCCAGCAGCCCCTTGACACAAGCCAAAGGTCGTCTTTCTGAAGCTTTCTTT. The encoded protein is CASSPLTQAKGRLSEAFF.

The V and J genes are TRBV28 and TRBJ2-3; a possible D gene is TRBD2 (5 bases). Germline V lookup: CDR1 MDHEN, CDR2 SYDVKM. Trimming took off 5 bases at V and 2 bases at J, with 8 bases between the two ends. There are 13 residues in the CDR3. For the CDR3, the DNA is TGTGCCAGCAGTCTTCGGGACACAGATACGCAGTATTTT. As protein: CASSLRDTDTQYF.

This clone has only a few counts. This chain joins TRBV28 and TRBJ1-6; D not certain. The CDR3 has 14 residues. Germline CDR1 and CDR2: MDHEN and SYDVKM. The V and J ends lost 4 bases and 4 bases respectively, with 8 bases between them. DNA for the CDR3: TGTGCCAGCAGTTCACCCGGATATAATTCACCCCTCCACTTT. Residues: CASSSPGYNSPLHF.

The chain joins TRBV29-1 to TRBJ2-2; unclear D gene. CDR1 is SQVTM, CDR2 ANQGSEA, per germline. This CDR3 is built from 13 residues. V lost 3 bases, J lost 0 bases, and 5 bases lay in between. As DNA, the CDR3 is TGCAGCGTTGATAAAGCGAACACCGGGGAGCTGTTTTTT. It translates to CSVDKANTGELFF.

This chain joins TRBV6-5 and TRBJ1-5; D gene unclear. V was shortened by 2 bases and J by 4 bases, with 6 bases between the two germline ends. CDR1 is MNHEY, CDR2 SVGAGI, per germline. This CDR3 is 13 amino acids long. CDR3 nucleotide sequence: TGTGCCAGCAGTTACGATCAAAATCAGCCCCAGCATTTT. Protein: CASSYDQNQPQHF.

The chain recombines TRBV27 with TRBJ2-2; D is possibly TRBD2 (6 bases). Germline values: CDR1 MNHEY, CDR2 SMNVEV (reference sequence). The CDR3 consists of 13 residues. Trimming left V 5 bases short and J 8 bases short, with 12 bases between. The CDR3 DNA follows: TGTGCCAGCAGTCCGATAGCGGCGGGGGAGCTGTTTTTT. Translation: CASSPIAAGELFF.